The 23 T cell receptor beta chains in this list originate from one sample, sequenced in a study of immune cell composition in non-small cell lung cancer. Only in-frame clones appear in the TCRdb table, and some are missing; sequencing was by immunoSEQ multiplex PCR. The sample shows several thousand clones, roughly 80% of them seen only once. The specimen sequenced was lung tumor tissue. The origin of the receptors is a human donor with non-small cell lung cancer.

The rearrangement links TRBV27 to TRBJ1-2; 9 nucleotides align to TRBD1. In germline, CDR1 is MNHEY, CDR2 SMNVEV (reference sequence). The junction had 8 bases not matched to a gene; V was cut back by 5 bases and J by 1 base. There are 16 residues in the CDR3. The CDR3 sequence is CASSPDRGGGNYGYTF. DNA for the CDR3: TGTGCCAGCAGTCCGGACAGGGGCGGGGGTAACTATGGCTACACCTTC.

The rearrangement uses TRBV7-2 and TRBJ2-1, with TRBD2 identical over 13 bases. This CDR3 region has 16 residues. V lost 4 bases, J lost 11 bases, and 11 bases stayed unmatched. The germline CDR1 and CDR2 sequences are SGHTA and FQGNSA. The DNA of the CDR3 is TGTGCCAGCAGCTCACCGGGACTAGCGGGGACCGGGAAGCAGTTCTTC. It is translated as CASSSPGLAGTGKQFF.

The V gene is TRBV9, the J gene TRBJ2-3, with D perhaps TRBD2 (6 bases). This CDR3 comprises 14 residues. With 2 bases removed from V and 6 bases from J, the gap between germline ends came to 13 bases. CDR1 SGDLS and CDR2 YYNGEE come from the germline V gene. CDR3 amino acids: CASSVRLGWDTQYF. CDR3 DNA: TGTGCCAGCAGCGTCAGACTAGGGTGGGATACGCAGTATTTT.

In DNA form, the CDR3 reads TGTGCCAGCAGCTTGGGGACTCTACCTACCGGGGAGCTGTTTTTT. Encoded protein: CASSLGTLPTGELFF. The chain joins TRBV5-5 to TRBJ2-2, with D tentatively TRBD2 (5 bases). Deletions cut 0 bases from V and 5 bases from J, with 11 bases between. Germline V CDR1 and CDR2: SGHKS, YYEKEE (reference sequence). This CDR3 contains 15 residues.

This clone was observed a handful of times. The rearrangement uses TRBV18 and TRBJ2-7; 8 bases match TRBD2. The CDR3 contains 15 residues. J was trimmed by 2 bases and V by 3 bases; bases with no gene match: 6. Germline CDR1 is KGHSH and CDR2 is LQKENI. CDR3: CASSPNGGGPYEQYF. For the CDR3, the DNA is TGTGCCAGCTCACCGAACGGGGGGGGCCCCTACGAGCAGTACTTC.

The V gene is TRBV2, the J gene TRBJ1-4; 8 bases map to TRBD1. This CDR3 has 14 residues. The germline gives CDR1 SNHLY, CDR2 FYNNEI. J was trimmed by 9 bases and V by 5 bases; bases with no gene match: 8. CDR3 region: CASSQDRESQKLFF. The CDR3 region has the DNA TGTGCCAGCAGTCAGGACAGGGAGTCCCAAAAACTGTTTTTT.

In this sample, this clone is medium-sized. V is TRBV7-3 and J is TRBJ2-2, with 9 bases lining up with TRBD1. The CDR3 covers 15 residues. Germline CDR1 SGHTA, CDR2 FQGTGA. Trimming cost V 5 bases and J 6 bases; bases outside gene matches: 7. The CDR3 DNA sequence: TGTGCCAGCAGCCCTCTCGGGACAGGGCCCGGGGAGCTGTTTTTT. Translation gives CASSPLGTGPGELFF.

The genes are TRBV5-1 and TRBJ1-4; 8 bases match TRBD1. The CDR3 runs to 15 residues. Germline trimming cut 0 bases from V and 5 bases from J; bases unmatched to any gene: 3. The germline V gene encodes CDR1 SGHRS and CDR2 YFSETQ. The CDR3 DNA reads TGCGCCAGCAGCTTGGCCGGGACAGGCAATGAAAAACTGTTTTTT. It yields the protein CASSLAGTGNEKLFF.

On this clone: Germline and junction disagree at one end, which may indicate a read error. The J gene is TRBJ1-6, the V gene TRBV19; maybe TRBD1 (6 bases). This CDR3 spans 16 amino acids. Germline CDR1 is LNHDA and CDR2 is SQIVND (reference sequence). CDR3 in DNA: TGTGCCAGTAGTACCCCCCCAGGGGACGTAAATTCACTCCTCCACTTT. This gives the protein CASSTPPGDVNSLLHF.

V gene TRBV11-2 combines with J gene TRBJ2-7; 10 bases are a match to TRBD2. This CDR3 region has 18 residues. V trimming: 1 base; J trimming: 3 bases; junction bases outside the gene matches: 12. Germline CDR1 reads SGHAT; CDR2 reads FQNNGV. CDR3 bases: TGTGCCAGCAGCTTAGGGGGACGTCTAGCGGGGGAGCTCTACGAGCAGTACTTC. It yields the protein CASSLGGRLAGELYEQYF.

The count of this clone is one. This sequence joins TRBV29-1 and TRBJ2-3; possible D gene TRBD2, 6 bases. The V gene lost 3 bases and the J gene lost 2 bases, with 9 bases spanning the gap. This CDR3 spans 13 amino acids. The V gene's germline CDR1 is SQVTM and CDR2 ANQGSEA. CDR3 residues: CSVEGGTTDTQYF. The CDR3 nucleotides read TGCAGCGTTGAGGGGGGAACCACAGATACGCAGTATTTT.

This chain joins TRBV5-1 and TRBJ2-5, with 12 bases lining up with TRBD2. This CDR3 is 16 amino acids long. J lost 1 base, V lost 4 bases, and 5 bases had no gene match. Germline CDR1 SGHRS, CDR2 YFSETQ. The CDR3 DNA sequence: TGCGCCAGCAGCATCCGACTAGCGGGGGCCCAAGAGACCCAGTACTTC. Its translation is CASSIRLAGAQETQYF.

J is TRBJ2-3 and V is TRBV27; TRBD2 matches at 7 bases. The CDR3 loop spans 15 amino acids. Trimming removed 0 bases from V and 0 bases from J; junction bases left unmatched: 0. Germline-derived CDR1 and CDR2 are MNHEY and SMNVEV (reference sequence). The CDR3 DNA reads TGTGCCAGCAGTTTATCGGGGGGGAGCACAGATACGCAGTATTTT. Translated: CASSLSGGSTDTQYF.

The chain recombines TRBV7-7 with TRBJ2-5, with D possibly TRBD2 on 5 matching bases. CDR3 length: 15 amino acids. Trimming cost V 1 base and J 5 bases, with 14 bases left between them. Germline V gives CDR1 SSHAT, CDR2 FNYEAQ (reference sequence). The CDR3 is CASSLEVASMETQYF. CDR3 coding DNA: TGTGCCAGCAGCTTAGAAGTGGCTAGCATGGAGACCCAGTACTTC.

The chain employs TRBV19 and TRBJ2-3; D is uncertain. V lost 6 bases to trimming and J lost 6 bases, with 7 bases between them. CDR3 length: 11 amino acids. From germline, CDR1 is LNHDA and CDR2 SQIVND (reference sequence). In DNA form, the CDR3 reads TGTGCCAGTAGCCTGAGGGATACGCAGTATTTT. Protein: CASSLRDTQYF.

The V call is TRBV5-1, the J call TRBJ1-2, with TRBD1 matching 11 bases. V was pared by 0 bases and J by 6 bases, with 1 base of the junction left unmatched. Germline CDR1 reads SGHRS; CDR2 reads YFSETQ. This CDR3 has 14 residues. Here the CDR3 reads CASSLADRGHGYTF. CDR3 DNA sequence: TGCGCCAGCAGCTTGGCGGACAGGGGGCATGGCTACACCTTC.

The rearrangement links TRBV4-1 to TRBJ1-2; D might be TRBD1 (6 bases). This CDR3 has 14 amino acids. The V end lost 0 bases, the J end lost 6 bases, and 11 bases lay between the germline ends. The V gene's germline CDR1 is MGHRA and CDR2 YSYEKL. DNA for the CDR3: TGCGCCAGCAGCCAAGAAAGCAGGGGAGATGGCTACACCTTC. Its translation is CASSQESRGDGYTF.

CDR3 protein: CASSRPSGQSSYEQYF. CDR3 DNA: TGTGCCAGCAGCCGCCCTTCGGGACAGAGCTCCTACGAGCAGTACTTC. The rearrangement links TRBV27 to TRBJ2-7, with 7 bases identical to TRBD1. Germline V lookup: CDR1 MNHEY, CDR2 SMNVEV (reference sequence). The J segment lost 0 bases and the V segment lost 6 bases, leaving 11 bases of the junction unmatched. The CDR3 runs 16 residues.

The chain combines TRBV7-2 with TRBJ1-3; a possible D gene is TRBD1 (6 bases). The ends were cut back, 4 bases at V and 4 bases at J, with 11 bases in the middle. Germline V lookup: CDR1 SGHTA, CDR2 FQGNSA. The CDR3 length is 14 residues. CDR3 nucleotide sequence: TGTGCCAGCAGCTGGGCCGGACAGGGAAACACCATATATTTT. As protein: CASSWAGQGNTIYF. Together with reference TRBV7-2 and TRBJ1-3, the CDR3 gives the full variable domain: GAGVSQSPSNKVTEKGKDVELRCDPISGHTALYWYRQSLGQGLEFLIYFQGNSAPDKSGLPSDRFSAERTGGSVSTLTIQRTQQEDSAVYLCASSWAGQGNTIYFGEGSWLTVV.

This clone has a single count. The chain joins TRBV7-2 to TRBJ2-7, with 11 bases lining up with TRBD2. The CDR3 runs to 17 residues. The V and J ends lost 0 bases and 2 bases, in that order; junction bases with no gene match: 6. The germline V gene has CDR1 SGHTA and CDR2 FQGNSA. The DNA for the CDR3 is TGTGCCAGCAGCTTAGCGGGGATTAGCGGGGGGGCCTACGAGCAGTACTTC. Encoded protein: CASSLAGISGGAYEQYF.

The chain couples TRBV5-1 to TRBJ2-3, with TRBD2 matching over 10 bases. Germline trimming cut 3 bases from V and 1 base from J; bases unmatched to any gene: 8. The CDR3 covers 17 residues. Per germline, CDR1 SGHRS and CDR2 YFSETQ. CDR3 protein: CASSSSPLAGGTDTQYF. CDR3 nucleotide sequence: TGCGCCAGCAGCTCCAGTCCCCTAGCGGGGGGCACAGATACGCAGTATTTT. Full variable domain (missing parts from reference TRBV5-1 and TRBJ2-3): KAGVTQTPRYLIKTRGQQVTLSCSPISGHRSVSWYQQTPGQGLQFLFEYFSETQRNKGNFPGRFSGRQFSNSRSEMNVSTLELGDSALYLCASSSSPLAGGTDTQYFGPGTRLTVL.

The chain links TRBV5-5 to TRBJ1-5; possible D gene TRBD1, 5 bases. V lost 2 bases, J lost 3 bases, and 9 bases lay in between. The CDR3 runs 14 residues. From germline, CDR1 is SGHKS and CDR2 YYEKEE (reference sequence). Here the CDR3 reads CASSFADTNQPQHF. DNA for the CDR3: TGTGCCAGCAGCTTTGCGGACACCAATCAGCCCCAGCATTTT.

The V and J genes are TRBV7-3 and TRBJ1-1, with D unresolved. With 4 bases removed from V and 0 bases from J, the gap between germline ends came to 6 bases. The length of the CDR3 is 13 residues. Per germline, CDR1 SGHTA and CDR2 FQGTGA. In DNA form, the CDR3 reads TGTGCCAGCAGCTCCCAATTGAACACTGAAGCTTTCTTT. Translated, it gives CASSSQLNTEAFF.